This is a list of T cell receptor beta chains from one sample in a study of blood T cell repertoires in COVID-19. Clones were sequenced by immunoSEQ multiplex PCR, and TCRdb holds only the in-frame ones, with some missing. The repertoire holds a few hundred thousand clones, with 80% as singletons. The sample taken for sequencing was PBMCs or T cells enriched from blood (not recorded which). The receptor set was obtained from a man aged 25 to 40 with acute COVID-19. The CDR3 runs from the conserved cysteine through the conserved F or W. The order of the fields is clone size, V gene, J gene, D gene, CDR3 DNA, CDR3 protein. D genes are given only for firm matches. Clone size is given for some rows only: seen once, a few or many times, or a class if the clone is expanded.

>-|TRBV25-1|TRBJ2-1|-
TGTGCCAGCAGTGGATTAGGGGACTTAGACAATGAGCAGTTCTTC
CASSGLGDLDNEQFF
>-|TRBV13|TRBJ1-2|-
TGTGCCAGCAGCGTCGGGACATCTAACTATGGCTACACCTTC
CASSVGTSNYGYTF
>many|TRBV19|TRBJ1-4|TRBD1
TGTGCCAGTGGTACCGGGACAGGGAGCGAAAAACTGTTTTTT
CASGTGTGSEKLFF
>-|TRBV5-1|TRBJ2-2|-
TGCGCCAGCAGCTCCCGGGACTCTAACACCGGGGAGCTGTTTTTT
CASSSRDSNTGELFF
>-|TRBV6-4|TRBJ1-2|-
TGTGCCAGCAGTGTGGACCAGGGGAGCTATGGCTACACCTTC
CASSVDQGSYGYTF
>-|TRBV5-1|TRBJ1-2|TRBD1
TGCGCCAGCAGGCCCACGCTCGGGACAGGGGCTGGCTACACCTTC
CASRPTLGTGAGYTF
>-|TRBV2|TRBJ1-2|-
TGTGCCAGCACCACAGAGTTAGGTTATGGCTACACCTTC
CASTTELGYGYTF
>-|TRBV2|TRBJ1-1|-
TGTGCCACCACCGTTAAACAGAACACTGAAGCTTTCTTT
CATTVKQNTEAFF
>once|TRBV6-4|TRBJ2-7|TRBD1
TGTGCCAGCAGTTTTCCCCGGGACAGGGTCTCCTACGAGCAGTACTTC
CASSFPRDRVSYEQYF
>few|TRBV5-4|TRBJ2-1|-
TGTGCCAGCAGTCACCAGAAAAATGAGCAGTTCTTC
CASSHQKNEQFF
>-|TRBV12-3/TRBV12-4|TRBJ2-3|-
TGTGCCAGCAGTGGGGGCGATACGCAGTATTTT
CASSGGDTQYF
>-|TRBV24-1|TRBJ1-5|-
TGTGCCACCAGTGATTTGCGGACGGGAGATACCAATCAGCCCCAGCATTTT
CATSDLRTGDTNQPQHF
>-|TRBV9|TRBJ2-6|TRBD1
TGTGCCAGCGGGTTCCAGCCGGGCAGGGGGTTCGCTGGGGCCAACGTCCTGACTTTC
CASGFQPGRGFAGANVLTF
>few|TRBV5-1|TRBJ2-1|TRBD2
TGCGCCAGCAGCTACCCGTCTAGCGGGCGAGCCTACAATGAGCAGTTCTTC
CASSYPSSGRAYNEQFF
>-|TRBV5-1|TRBJ2-1|TRBD1
TGCGCCAGCAGCTTGGGGACAGGGGCCACACTTCGCTTATACAATGAGCAGTTCTTC
CASSLGTGATLRLYNEQFF
>-|TRBV24-1|TRBJ1-2|-
TGTGCCACCAGTGATTCCACCTGGGGGGGCTATGGCTACACCTTC
CATSDSTWGGYGYTF
>-|TRBV20-1|TRBJ1-4|-
TGCAGTGCTAGTGCGGACTCGGGGACTAATGAAAAACTGTTTTTT
CSASADSGTNEKLFF
>-|TRBV5-1|TRBJ2-6|TRBD1
TGCGCCAGCAGCTTGGGACAGGGGGCTGGGGCCAACGTCCTGACTTTC
CASSLGQGAGANVLTF
>-|TRBV5-6|TRBJ1-2|-
TGTGCCAGCATCTATAGCGGGGATCCTGTTGGCTATGGCTACACCTTC
CASIYSGDPVGYGYTF
>many|TRBV11-2|TRBJ2-3|-
TGTGCCAGCAGCTTAGGGCCTAGCCCAGATACGCAGTATTTT
CASSLGPSPDTQYF
>-|TRBV25-1|TRBJ1-1|TRBD1
TGTGCCAGCAGCCGCAGGGGGCTACAGGGCACTGAAGCTTTCTTT
CASSRRGLQGTEAFF
>-|TRBV5-1|TRBJ2-3|-
TGCGCCAGCAGCTTTGGGACTAGCACAGATACGCAGTATTTT
CASSFGTSTDTQYF
>few|TRBV9|TRBJ1-1|-
TGTGCCAGCAGCCTTGGGGGGGCGGGCACTGAAGCTTTCTTT
CASSLGGAGTEAFF
>-|TRBV9|TRBJ1-1|-
TGTGCCAGCAGCGTGAGTTATCTAGGAACTGAAGCTTTCTTT
CASSVSYLGTEAFF
>-|TRBV11-3|TRBJ1-6|TRBD1
TGTGCCAGCAGCCTGGGACAGGGGGGCTCACCCCTCCACTTT
CASSLGQGGSPLHF
>few|TRBV7-6|TRBJ2-2|TRBD1
TGTGCCAGCAGCGAAGGACAGGGCAGGGTTGGGGCCGGGGAGCTGTTTTTT
CASSEGQGRVGAGELFF
>-|TRBV25-1|TRBJ2-5|-
TGTGCCAGCAGCCACACCGTGCAAGAGACCCAGTACTTC
CASSHTVQETQYF
>-|TRBV5-5|TRBJ1-1|TRBD1
TGTGCCAGCAGCTGGGCCGGGACAGGGGGCGGAACTGAAGCTTTCTTT
CASSWAGTGGGTEAFF
>once|TRBV6-5|TRBJ2-3|-
TGTGCCAGCAGTCGGGAGCCAGATACGCAGTATTTT
CASSREPDTQYF
>-|TRBV21-1|TRBJ1-4|-
TGTGCCAGCAGCAATGTTCTTCTCTCGGGACAGGGGTTTTATAATGAAAAACTGTTTTTT
CASSNVLLSGQGFYNEKLFF
>-|TRBV11-2|TRBJ1-1|-
TGTGCCAGCAGCTTAGAAGGGCAGGGGAACACTGAAGCTTTCTTT
CASSLEGQGNTEAFF
>once|TRBV27|TRBJ1-5|-
TGTGCCAGCAGTCCAACTAATCAGCCCCAGCATTTT
CASSPTNQPQHF
>-|TRBV5-1|TRBJ2-3|TRBD2
TGCGCCAGCACCGGAGCGGGGAGGAGCACAGATACGCAGTATTTT
CASTGAGRSTDTQYF
>-|TRBV5-1|TRBJ1-2|-
TGCGCCAGCAGCCCCCGGGGGGCAGGGCAGGATGGCTACACCTTC
CASSPRGAGQDGYTF
>-|TRBV12-3/TRBV12-4|TRBJ1-2|TRBD1
TGTGCCAGCTCGAAGACAGGGGACTATGGCTACACCTTC
CASSKTGDYGYTF